The 23 T cell receptor beta chains given below trace back to one sample, sequenced in a study of blood T cell repertoires in COVID-19. Clones were sequenced by immunoSEQ multiplex PCR, and TCRdb holds only the in-frame ones, with some missing. The sample contains 150,000 to 200,000 clones, approximately 86% of which appear only once. Source material: peripheral blood. The receptors were sampled from a man between 60 and 70 years old with acute or convalescent COVID-19.

This clone was picked up one time. V usage is TRBV5-6 and J usage is TRBJ2-1, with a possible D match to TRBD2 (7 bases). V was trimmed by 0 bases and J by 10 bases, leaving 23 bases between them. The CDR3 extends over 17 amino acids. Germline V gene lookup returns CDR1 SGHDT and CDR2 YYEEEE. CDR3 DNA: TGTGCCAGCAGCTTGGCCGGGCGGACTAGGGGGGACGGGGAGCAGTTCTTC. This encodes CASSLAGRTRGDGEQFF.

The chain employs TRBV28 and TRBJ1-2; no firm D call. Germline CDR1 reads MDHEN; CDR2 reads SYDVKM. Deletions cut 1 base from V and 4 bases from J, with 10 bases between. The CDR3 consists of 14 residues. CDR3 DNA: TGTGCCAGCAGTTTATCTGAGTCTGTCTATGGCTACACCTTC. It encodes CASSLSESVYGYTF.

The chain couples TRBV9 to TRBJ1-2; D is undetermined. The ends were cut back, 3 bases at V and 1 base at J, with 13 bases in the middle. Germline V lookup: CDR1 SGDLS, CDR2 YYNGEE. This CDR3 is built from 15 residues. As DNA, the CDR3 is TGTGCCAGCAGCGATCGTCCCAGTGTTAACTATGGCTACACCTTC. This codes for CASSDRPSVNYGYTF.

The V call is TRBV6-6, the J call TRBJ1-6, with a tentative D call TRBD1 (5 bases). Trimming removed 4 bases at V and 7 bases at J, with 17 bases between. This CDR3 is 16 amino acids long. Germline CDR1 MNHNY, CDR2 SVGAGI (reference sequence). In nucleotides, the CDR3 is TGTGCCAGCAGTTCCGACCCCGGGGGGGGAAATTCACCCCTCCACTTT. As protein: CASSSDPGGGNSPLHF.

This chain links TRBV3-1 (or the pseudogene TRBV3-2) with TRBJ2-3; 7 nucleotides match TRBD2. The length of the CDR3 is 16 residues. Germline lookup yields CDR1 LGHDT and CDR2 YNNKEL (reference sequence). With 0 bases clipped from V and 4 bases from J, the junction kept 7 bases outside the gene matches. CDR3 protein: CASSQDHAGVADTQYF. CDR3 nucleotides: TGTGCCAGCAGCCAAGATCACGCGGGAGTTGCAGATACGCAGTATTTT.

The V call is TRBV6-2 or TRBV6-3, the J call TRBJ2-5; 8 positions match TRBD1. This CDR3 has 18 amino acids. Per the germline V gene, CDR1 is MNHEY and CDR2 is SVGEGT. The ends lost 2 bases at V and 1 base at J; junction bases unmatched: 12. CDR3 nucleotide sequence: TGTGCCAGCAGTTACCTCGCGGGGCGCAGGGGGCCCCAAGAGACCCAGTACTTC. Translation gives CASSYLAGRRGPQETQYF.

J is TRBJ1-2 and V is TRBV9, with D perhaps TRBD1 (5 bases). CDR3 length equals 16 residues. The V gene's germline CDR1 is SGDLS and CDR2 YYNGEE. Trimming cost V 5 bases and J 0 bases, with 17 bases left between them. CDR3 loop: CASSLSAGQTNYGYTF. The DNA for the CDR3 is TGTGCCAGCAGTTTATCCGCCGGACAAACTAACTATGGCTACACCTTC.

This sequence joins TRBV5-1 and TRBJ2-5, with a possible D match to TRBD1 (6 bases). Germline CDR1 and CDR2: SGHRS and YFSETQ. V shed 1 base and J shed 2 bases, with 12 bases lying between them. This CDR3 region has 15 residues. CDR3 sequence: CASSLLGRGQETQYF. The CDR3, as DNA: TGCGCCAGCAGCTTGCTGGGAAGGGGGCAAGAGACCCAGTACTTC.

The chain employs TRBV2 and TRBJ2-7, with D tentatively TRBD2 (5 bases). This CDR3 is 13 amino acids long. V lost 7 bases to trimming and J lost 4 bases, with 14 bases between them. Germline V lookup: CDR1 SNHLY, CDR2 FYNNEI. CDR3 sequence reads: CASNDRGNYEQYF. The CDR3 DNA reads TGTGCCAGCAATGACCGGGGAAATTACGAGCAGTACTTC.

This chain links TRBV5-5 with TRBJ1-5, with 12 bases identical to TRBD1. This CDR3 is 20 amino acids long. Germline-derived CDR1 and CDR2 are SGHKS and YYEKEE (reference sequence). Trimming removed 4 bases from V and 0 bases from J; junction bases left unmatched: 14. The CDR3 DNA sequence: TGTGCCAGCAGCACTGGGACAGGGGGCATCGTCGATTATAGCAATCAGCCCCAGCATTTT. Protein product: CASSTGTGGIVDYSNQPQHF.

V is TRBV29-1 and J is TRBJ1-1; tentative D call: TRBD1 (6 bases). V gave up 1 base and J gave up 4 bases, with 13 bases separating them. This CDR3 comprises 14 residues. Germline CDR1 reads SQVTM; CDR2 reads ANQGSEA. The CDR3 region is CSVEGTVGGTEAFF. CDR3 nucleotides: TGCAGCGTTGAAGGGACAGTAGGAGGCACTGAAGCTTTCTTT.

J is TRBJ1-1 and V is TRBV5-1, with TRBD1 matching over 9 bases. Per germline, CDR1 SGHRS and CDR2 YFSETQ. V lost 4 bases to trimming and J lost 10 bases; unmatched junction nucleotides: 11. The CDR3 spans 14 residues. CDR3 loop: CASSDTRDRELAFF. Here the CDR3 DNA reads TGCGCCAGCAGCGATACCAGGGACAGGGAATTAGCTTTCTTT.

The chain links TRBV6-1 to TRBJ1-2; maybe TRBD1 (6 bases). This CDR3 comprises 14 residues. Germline V gene lookup returns CDR1 MNHNS and CDR2 SASEGT. V lost 0 bases and J lost 5, with 10 bases in between. CDR3 coding DNA: TGTGCCAGCAGTGAAGCTCTAACAGGGTATGGCTACACCTTC. Residues: CASSEALTGYGYTF.

This clone was seen only once. V gene TRBV5-4 combines with J gene TRBJ2-2; TRBD1 matches 9 bases. Trimming removed 4 bases from V and 3 bases from J; junction bases left unmatched: 7. The V gene's germline CDR1 is SGHNT and CDR2 YYREEE (reference sequence). This CDR3 region has 16 residues. The CDR3 region has the DNA TGTGCCAGCAGCGGTTTGGGACAGGGTTACACCGGGGAGCTGTTTTTT. Translated, it gives CASSGLGQGYTGELFF.

The chain employs TRBV7-3 and TRBJ2-2; D ambiguous. In germline, CDR1 is SGHTA, CDR2 FQGTGA. The ends were cut back, 2 bases at V and 0 bases at J, with 10 bases in the middle. The CDR3 is 16 amino acids. Written as DNA, the CDR3 is TGTGCCAGCAGCTTATTAGGCGGTACGAACACCGGGGAGCTGTTTTTT. Translated, it gives CASSLLGGTNTGELFF.

The V call is TRBV25-1, the J call TRBJ2-1, with 8 bases identical to TRBD1. J gave up 6 bases and V 2 bases, and 6 bases lay outside the gene matches. Germline V gene data show CDR1 as MGHDK and CDR2 as SYGVNS. This CDR3 is built from 15 residues. Written as DNA, the CDR3 is TGTGCCAGCAGTGAACGGGACAGGCCGATCAATGAGCAGTTCTTC. Its protein product is CASSERDRPINEQFF.

The genes are TRBV6-5 and TRBJ2-7, with TRBD2 as a possible D gene (6 bases). From germline, CDR1 is MNHEY and CDR2 SVGAGI. Trimming stripped 0 bases from V and 0 bases from J, with 9 bases between. There are 15 residues in the CDR3. The CDR3 spells CASSYSEGSSYEQYF. The CDR3 nucleotides read TGTGCCAGCAGTTACTCGGAGGGGAGCTCCTACGAGCAGTACTTC.

This rearrangement joins TRBV14 to TRBJ2-7; the D gene is possibly TRBD2 (7 bases). Germline loops: CDR1 SGHDN, CDR2 FVKESK. The length of the CDR3 is 17 residues. With 4 bases removed from V and 1 base from J, the gap between germline ends came to 20 bases. The CDR3 is CASSPRLGRGSSYEQYF. Here the CDR3 DNA reads TGTGCCAGCAGCCCCCGGCTTGGGAGGGGGAGTTCCTACGAGCAGTACTTC.

This rearrangement joins TRBV6-1 to TRBJ2-3; 8 positions agree with TRBD2. There are 15 residues in the CDR3. Trimming took 0 bases from V and 14 from J; bases not matched to a gene: 13. Germline V gene sequence: CDR1 MNHNS, CDR2 SASEGT. The CDR3 DNA reads as TGTGCCAGCAGTGAAGCGCTAACTGGACTAGCCGGAGGGTATTTT. Encoded protein: CASSEALTGLAGGYF.

This clone was detected only once. The rearrangement links TRBV27 to TRBJ1-3; 7 nucleotides align to TRBD1. The CDR3 sequence is 18 residues long. V dropped 9 bases and J dropped 4; count of bases not matched to a gene: 21. Germline lookup yields CDR1 MNHEY and CDR2 SMNVEV (reference sequence). CDR3 loop: CARGTATVLSLGGNTIYF. CDR3 DNA sequence: TGTGCCAGAGGGACAGCGACCGTCCTTTCTCTGGGCGGAAACACCATATATTTT.

This clone showed up just once. V gene TRBV19 combines with J gene TRBJ1-3; 9 positions agree with TRBD1. The V segment lost 10 bases and the J segment 0 bases; nucleotides outside the gene matches: 4. The germline V gene has CDR1 LNHDA and CDR2 SQIVND (reference sequence). This CDR3 spans 14 amino acids. CDR3 amino acids: CATGTGSSGNTIYF. The CDR3 region has the DNA TGTGCCACCGGGACAGGGAGCTCTGGAAACACCATATATTTT.

V is TRBV28 and J is TRBJ1-1, with D possibly matching TRBD1 (6 bases). The CDR3 sequence is 13 residues long. Germline V CDR1 and CDR2: MDHEN, SYDVKM. V was clipped by 3 bases and J by 5 bases, with 10 bases between them. Here the CDR3 DNA reads TGTGCCAGCAGTTTGACAGGTGGAACTGAAGCTTTCTTT. Translating it yields CASSLTGGTEAFF.

The rearrangement joins TRBV10-1 to TRBJ1-1; 8 nucleotides agree with TRBD1. The CDR3 consists of 18 residues. The ends lost 0 bases at V and 0 bases at J; junction bases unmatched: 9. Germline CDR1 and CDR2: WNHNN and SYGVQD (reference sequence). DNA for the CDR3: TGCGCCAGCAGTGAGTCTAGGCGGGACAGGCCCATGAACACTGAAGCTTTCTTT. It yields the protein CASSESRRDRPMNTEAFF.